This TCR beta chain was retrieved from a study of blood T cell repertoires in COVID-19. The protocol was immunoSEQ multiplex PCR, while the TCRdb copy is restricted to in-frame clones and leaves out a portion. This table holds roughly 220,000 clones, around 83% found once. V was pared by 0 bases and J by 0 bases, with 6 bases between. The CDR3 spans 15 residues. Germline V gene data show CDR1 as MNHEY and CDR2 as SVGAGI. This chain links TRBV6-5 with TRBJ1-5; D is unclear. Sequenced: PBMCs or T cells enriched from blood (not recorded which). This TCR was recovered from a woman in her thirties or forties with acute COVID-19. The CDR3: CASSYSGNSNQPQHF. In DNA form, the CDR3 reads TGTGCCAGCAGTTACTCCGGGAATAGCAATCAGCCCCAGCATTTT.